Listed below are T cell receptor beta chains from one sample, sequenced in a study of CD8 T cells in ankylosing spondylitis. One entry per CDR3 protein results from TCRdb running MiXCR on the 5' RACE reads. The data show about 440,000 distinct CDR3 sequences, 15% to 20% seen once. Source material: blood, either unsorted or a sorted T cell fraction (not recorded which). These receptors were obtained from a male donor with ankylosing spondylitis. Both conserved end residues are part of each CDR3. D genes are given only for firm matches. Clone size, where shown, is once, few, many, or a class for clones that have expanded.

j_gene: TRBJ1-2; len: 16; v_gene: TRBV18; abundance: -; d_gene: -; CDR3nt: TGTGCCAGCTCACCGGCGGAAGGGCTTCTAGGAACCAAGAACACCTTC; CDR3aa: CASSPAEGLLGTKNTF
j_gene: TRBJ1-4; len: 15; v_gene: TRBV11-2; abundance: few; d_gene: -; CDR3nt: TGTGCCAGCAGCTCCGAGGGTCTCCCCCATGAAAAACTGTTTTTT; CDR3aa: CASSSEGLPHEKLFF
j_gene: TRBJ2-2; len: 16; v_gene: TRBV7-3; abundance: many; d_gene: -; CDR3nt: TGTGCCAGCAGCTTAAATGCCCTAGCGAACACCGGGGAGCTGTTTTTT; CDR3aa: CASSLNALANTGELFF
j_gene: TRBJ2-7; len: 15; v_gene: TRBV28; abundance: -; d_gene: -; CDR3nt: TGTGCCAGCAACCTGGCCGGGGTGCCCTCCTACGAGCAGTACTTC; CDR3aa: CASNLAGVPSYEQYF
j_gene: TRBJ1-2; len: 14; v_gene: TRBV12-3/TRBV12-4; abundance: -; d_gene: TRBD1; CDR3nt: TGTGCCAGCAAATTCCGGGACAGGGACTATGGCTACACCTTC; CDR3aa: CASKFRDRDYGYTF
j_gene: TRBJ2-1; len: 15; v_gene: TRBV7-2; abundance: -; d_gene: TRBD2; CDR3nt: TGTGCCAGCAGCTTAGCCAGCGGGGGGACTTCTGAGCAGTTCTTC; CDR3aa: CASSLASGGTSEQFF
j_gene: TRBJ2-7; len: 15; v_gene: TRBV7-9; abundance: few; d_gene: -; CDR3nt: TGTGCCAGCACCACGAACCAGGGGGGCGAATACGAGCAGTACTTC; CDR3aa: CASTTNQGGEYEQYF
j_gene: TRBJ2-3; len: 16; v_gene: TRBV20-1; abundance: -; d_gene: -; CDR3nt: TGCAGTGCTAGTCTAGGGCCCACAAGAAGCACAGATACGCAGTATTTT; CDR3aa: CSASLGPTRSTDTQYF
j_gene: TRBJ2-3; len: 13; v_gene: TRBV5-1; abundance: few; d_gene: -; CDR3nt: TGCGCCAGCAGCTTGAGAAGAGGAGATACGCAGTATTTT; CDR3aa: CASSLRRGDTQYF
j_gene: TRBJ2-7; len: 14; v_gene: TRBV6-5; abundance: -; d_gene: -; CDR3nt: TGTGCCAGCAGTTATCGGGGAAACTCCTACGAGCAGTACTTC; CDR3aa: CASSYRGNSYEQYF
j_gene: TRBJ2-2; len: 15; v_gene: TRBV6-1; abundance: few; d_gene: TRBD1; CDR3nt: TGTGCCAGCAGCGGGACAGGGTTTTTTGCCGGGGAGCTGTTTTTT; CDR3aa: CASSGTGFFAGELFF
j_gene: TRBJ1-1; len: 19; v_gene: TRBV11-2; abundance: -; d_gene: -; CDR3nt: TGTGCCAGCAGCCCCATGGGGTCCCTGGGAGGCTTCGACGACACTGAAGCTTTCTTT; CDR3aa: CASSPMGSLGGFDDTEAFF
j_gene: TRBJ2-3; len: 15; v_gene: TRBV20-1; abundance: many; d_gene: TRBD2; CDR3nt: TGCAGTGCTAGAATGCGGGAGAGTAGCACAGATACGCAGTATTTT; CDR3aa: CSARMRESSTDTQYF
j_gene: TRBJ1-3; len: 13; v_gene: TRBV6-2/TRBV6-3; abundance: many; d_gene: TRBD1; CDR3nt: TGCGCCAGCAGGGGGTCCTCTGGAAACACCATATATTTT; CDR3aa: CASRGSSGNTIYF
j_gene: TRBJ1-1; len: 13; v_gene: TRBV25-1; abundance: few; d_gene: -; CDR3nt: TGTGCCAGCAGGACAGGACATAACACTGAAGCTTTCTTT; CDR3aa: CASRTGHNTEAFF
j_gene: TRBJ2-1; len: 14; v_gene: TRBV12-3/TRBV12-4; abundance: -; d_gene: TRBD1; CDR3nt: TGTGCCAGCACCGGGGACAGGGCCACCAATGAGCAGTTCTTC; CDR3aa: CASTGDRATNEQFF
j_gene: TRBJ1-1; len: 14; v_gene: TRBV3-1; abundance: -; d_gene: -; CDR3nt: TGTGCCAGCAGATCCAGACACCCGAACACTGAAGCTTTCTTT; CDR3aa: CASRSRHPNTEAFF
j_gene: TRBJ2-1; len: 15; v_gene: TRBV11-2; abundance: many; d_gene: TRBD2; CDR3nt: TGTGCCTGTCATAAGGCTAGCGGATCCTACAATGAGCAGTTCTTC; CDR3aa: CACHKASGSYNEQFF
j_gene: TRBJ1-5; len: 13; v_gene: TRBV7-2; abundance: few; d_gene: -; CDR3nt: TGTGCCAGCAGCTTACCGGGAAGTCAGCCCCAGCATTTT; CDR3aa: CASSLPGSQPQHF
j_gene: TRBJ1-2; len: 15; v_gene: TRBV7-2; abundance: few; d_gene: -; CDR3nt: TGTGCCAGCAGCTTAAACGCAGAAAAGAACTATGGCTACACCTTC; CDR3aa: CASSLNAEKNYGYTF
j_gene: TRBJ1-1; len: 13; v_gene: TRBV5-1; abundance: few; d_gene: -; CDR3nt: TGCGCCAGCAGCCGGGGTGACAGCGAACAAGCTTTCTTT; CDR3aa: CASSRGDSEQAFF
j_gene: TRBJ2-1; len: 15; v_gene: TRBV12-3/TRBV12-4; abundance: -; d_gene: -; CDR3nt: TGTGCCAGCACCTATGCCGGACGAGCCTACAATGAGCAGTTCTTC; CDR3aa: CASTYAGRAYNEQFF